This paragraph covers one T cell receptor (beta chain) sequence. This record belongs to a study of cytomegalovirus exposure and HLA in healthy donors. V was pared by 8 bases and J by 6 bases, with 20 bases between. This CDR3 contains 13 residues. The germline V gene has CDR1 GTSNPN and CDR2 SVGIG (reference sequence). PCR involved 60 Vbeta and 13 Jbeta primers. Libraries were prepared by immunoSEQ multiplex PCR; TCRdb keeps only in-frame clonotypes and omits some of them. In the table there are about 160,000 clones, around 79% of which are singletons. This chain joins TRBV30 and TRBJ2-7; a possible D gene is TRBD1 (6 bases). Sample: PBMCs. The sequence came from a man in his forties in good health and CMV-seronegative. DNA of the CDR3: TGTGCCGTGAGTACAGGGACGGAACCCGAGCAGTACTTC. Amino acid sequence: CAVSTGTEPEQYF.